This T cell receptor (beta chain) was recorded in a study of blood T cell repertoires in COVID-19. The wider study: The United States, Italy and Spain supplied acute and convalescent COVID-19 samples.

Libraries were prepared by immunoSEQ multiplex PCR; TCRdb keeps only in-frame clonotypes and omits some of them. This sample yields approximately 230,000 clones, of which around 88% are seen a single time; about 6.7% belongs to the top ten. The J segment lost 4 bases and the V segment lost 1 base, leaving 4 bases of the junction unmatched. The CDR3 is 15 residues long. Germline V lookup: CDR1 SGHAT, CDR2 FQNNGV. Seattle patient enrollment occurred during active infection, with longitudinal follow-up thereafter. Sequenced sample: peripheral blood. This TCR came from a woman between 25 and 40 years old with COVID-19, enrolled during active disease. V and J are TRBV11-2 and TRBJ2-7, with TRBD2 matching 10 bases. The CDR3, as DNA: TGTGCCAGCAGCTTAGGTCCAGCGGGAGGGTACGAGCAGTACGTC. This codes for CASSLGPAGGYEQYV.